A selection of T cell receptor beta chains follows, all from one sample in a study of cytomegalovirus exposure and HLA in healthy donors. Using immunoSEQ multiplex PCR, the repertoire was profiled, and TCRdb retains in-frame clones only, with some absent. Of some 130,000 clones listed, about 80% are singletons. Material: PBMCs. Every receptor here comes from a man aged 25-40 years in good health and CMV-seronegative. CDR3s include the opening cysteine and the closing phenylalanine or tryptophan.

V gene: TRBV25-1
J gene: TRBJ2-4
CDR3 protein: CASSESSDGRDIQYF

V gene: TRBV7-8
J gene: TRBJ1-5
CDR3 protein: CASSLVRQGRQPQHF

V gene: TRBV19
J gene: TRBJ2-1
CDR3 protein: CASSIMGGNEQFF

V gene: TRBV28
J gene: TRBJ2-1
CDR3 protein: CASSTSLAKSSYNEQFF

V gene: TRBV28
J gene: TRBJ1-1
CDR3 protein: CASSLRVRGGTEAFF

V gene: TRBV30
J gene: TRBJ1-1
CDR3 protein: CAWRAQITEAFF

V gene: TRBV27
J gene: TRBJ2-7
CDR3 protein: CASSFGLYYEQYF

V gene: TRBV9
J gene: TRBJ2-3
CDR3 protein: CASSSPGGGITDTQYF

V gene: TRBV28
J gene: TRBJ1-5
CDR3 protein: CAGNRVGQNQPQHF

V gene: TRBV6-5
J gene: TRBJ2-3
CDR3 protein: CASSYGQYTDTQYF

V gene: TRBV27
J gene: TRBJ1-5
CDR3 protein: CASSLALGQPQNF

V gene: TRBV6-6
J gene: TRBJ1-1
CDR3 protein: CASSTTGSTEAFF

V gene: TRBV29-1
J gene: TRBJ2-7
CDR3 protein: CSAAPPHGSGSFYEQYF

V gene: TRBV28
J gene: TRBJ1-1
CDR3 protein: CASLKRGTEAFF

V gene: TRBV30
J gene: TRBJ1-5
CDR3 protein: CAWETGGNQPQHF

V gene: TRBV6-1
J gene: TRBJ2-1
CDR3 protein: CASTKDRGAYNEQFF

V gene: TRBV2
J gene: TRBJ2-2
CDR3 protein: CASRDRGFGELFF

V gene: TRBV6-6
J gene: TRBJ2-7
CDR3 protein: CAGSRLAEPAYEQYF

V gene: TRBV27
J gene: TRBJ2-5
CDR3 protein: CASSLTGTGVAKYF

V gene: TRBV5-1
J gene: TRBJ2-3
CDR3 protein: CASSSPGETDTQYF

V gene: TRBV16
J gene: TRBJ1-2
CDR3 protein: CASRPIQGANYGYTF

V gene: TRBV13
J gene: TRBJ1-2
CDR3 protein: CASSLGHLGYTF

V gene: TRBV5-1
J gene: TRBJ2-1
CDR3 protein: CASSWLSIPQGQQFF

V gene: TRBV30
J gene: TRBJ1-4
CDR3 protein: CAWSPDSGYEKLFF

V gene: TRBV2
J gene: TRBJ1-3
CDR3 protein: CASNVDSGNTIYF

V gene: TRBV4-1
J gene: TRBJ2-1
CDR3 protein: CASSRDRVPNEQFF

V gene: TRBV27
J gene: TRBJ2-1
CDR3 protein: CASRLAEYNEQFF

V gene: TRBV19
J gene: TRBJ1-1
CDR3 protein: CASKDTGEAFF

V gene: TRBV7-7
J gene: TRBJ2-1
CDR3 protein: CASSLSTAGSYNEQFF

V gene: TRBV4-1
J gene: TRBJ1-5
CDR3 protein: CASSPGQGRSQPQHF

V gene: TRBV6-1
J gene: TRBJ1-1
CDR3 protein: CASSEDWRRTEAFF

V gene: TRBV30
J gene: TRBJ2-1
CDR3 protein: CASIRTRSNEQFF

V gene: TRBV2
J gene: TRBJ2-7
CDR3 protein: CASKERIDGYEQYF

V gene: TRBV19
J gene: TRBJ1-3
CDR3 protein: CASRRAGGGHTIYF

V gene: TRBV11-3
J gene: TRBJ2-1
CDR3 protein: CASSPTSGRPDNEQFF

V gene: TRBV10-3
J gene: TRBJ1-3
CDR3 protein: CALPVRLYGVGNTIYF

V gene: TRBV6-5
J gene: TRBJ2-5
CDR3 protein: CASSSTSGGETQYF

V gene: TRBV19
J gene: TRBJ2-7
CDR3 protein: CASRPGSNNEQYF

V gene: TRBV7-6
J gene: TRBJ1-2
CDR3 protein: CASSSIQGAYGYTF

V gene: TRBV9
J gene: TRBJ2-3
CDR3 protein: CASSVVLAGGTDTQYF

V gene: TRBV5-5
J gene: TRBJ1-5
CDR3 protein: CASSLGQGATNQPQHF

V gene: TRBV28
J gene: TRBJ2-3
CDR3 protein: CASSFSGSTDTQYF

V gene: TRBV5-6
J gene: TRBJ1-5
CDR3 protein: CASSLFPTENQPQNF

V gene: TRBV29-1
J gene: TRBJ2-5
CDR3 protein: CSPVGRPTSSSETQYF

V gene: TRBV5-6
J gene: TRBJ2-3
CDR3 protein: CASSLELAGSTDTQYF

V gene: TRBV9
J gene: TRBJ1-4
CDR3 protein: CASSEEGTGINEKLFF

V gene: TRBV5-6
J gene: TRBJ2-1
CDR3 protein: CASSLLSTRSSYNEQFF

V gene: TRBV27
J gene: TRBJ1-5
CDR3 protein: CASSKTTGNQPQHF

V gene: TRBV7-2
J gene: TRBJ2-1
CDR3 protein: CASSGGLVYNEQFF

V gene: TRBV5-1
J gene: TRBJ2-5
CDR3 protein: CASQDREWETQYF